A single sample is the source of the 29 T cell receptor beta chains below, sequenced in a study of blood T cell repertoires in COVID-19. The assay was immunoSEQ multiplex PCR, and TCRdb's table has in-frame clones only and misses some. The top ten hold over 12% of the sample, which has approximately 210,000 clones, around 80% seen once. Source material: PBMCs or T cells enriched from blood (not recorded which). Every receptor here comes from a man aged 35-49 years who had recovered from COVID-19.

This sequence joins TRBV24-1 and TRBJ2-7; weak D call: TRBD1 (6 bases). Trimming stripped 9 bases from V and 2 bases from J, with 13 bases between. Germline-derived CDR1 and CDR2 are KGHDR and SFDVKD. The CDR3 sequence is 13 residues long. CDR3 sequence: CATSGVTTYEQYF. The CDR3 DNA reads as TGTGCCACCTCAGGGGTTACCACCTACGAGCAGTACTTC.

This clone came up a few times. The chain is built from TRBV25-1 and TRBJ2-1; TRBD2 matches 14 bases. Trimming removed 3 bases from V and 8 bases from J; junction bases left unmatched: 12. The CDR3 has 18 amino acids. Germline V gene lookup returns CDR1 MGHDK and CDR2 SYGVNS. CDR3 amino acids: CASSDPGLAGENGYEQFF. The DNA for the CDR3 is TGTGCCAGCAGTGACCCGGGACTAGCGGGAGAAAATGGGTATGAGCAGTTCTTC.

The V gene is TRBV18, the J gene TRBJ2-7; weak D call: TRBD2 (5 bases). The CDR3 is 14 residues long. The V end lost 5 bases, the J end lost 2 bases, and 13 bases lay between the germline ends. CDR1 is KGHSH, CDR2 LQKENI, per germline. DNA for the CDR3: TGTGCCAGCTCATATGAGCGGCCAACCTACGAGCAGTACTTC. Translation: CASSYERPTYEQYF.

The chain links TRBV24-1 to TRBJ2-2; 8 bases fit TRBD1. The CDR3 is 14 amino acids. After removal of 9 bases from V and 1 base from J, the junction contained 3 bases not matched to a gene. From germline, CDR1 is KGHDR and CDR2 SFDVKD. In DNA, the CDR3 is TGTGCCACCCAGGGGGCCTTGAACACCGGGGAGCTGTTTTTT. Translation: CATQGALNTGELFF.

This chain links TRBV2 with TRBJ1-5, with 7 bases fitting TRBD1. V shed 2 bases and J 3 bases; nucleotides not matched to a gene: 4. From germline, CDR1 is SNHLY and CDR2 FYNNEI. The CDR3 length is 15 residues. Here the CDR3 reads CASSEYGTANQPQHF. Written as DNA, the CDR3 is TGTGCCAGCAGTGAATACGGGACAGCCAATCAGCCCCAGCATTTT.

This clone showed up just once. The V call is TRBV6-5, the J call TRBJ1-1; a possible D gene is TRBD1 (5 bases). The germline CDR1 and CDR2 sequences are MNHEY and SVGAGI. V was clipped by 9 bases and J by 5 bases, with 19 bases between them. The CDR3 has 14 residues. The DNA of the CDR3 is TGTGCCAGTTCCCCACCCGGGGGACGGACTGAAGCTTTCTTT. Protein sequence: CASSPPGGRTEAFF.

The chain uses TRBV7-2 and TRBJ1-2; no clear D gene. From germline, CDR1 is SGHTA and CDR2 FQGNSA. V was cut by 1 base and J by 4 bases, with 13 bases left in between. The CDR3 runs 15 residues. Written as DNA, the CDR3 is TGTGCCAGCAGCTTAGGTGGGCCTGCTGGCTATGGCTACACCTTC. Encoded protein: CASSLGGPAGYGYTF.

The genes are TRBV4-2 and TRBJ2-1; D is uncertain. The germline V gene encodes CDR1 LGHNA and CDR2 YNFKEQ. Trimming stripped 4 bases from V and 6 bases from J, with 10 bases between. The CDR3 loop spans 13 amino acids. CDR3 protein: CASSPQSLNEQFF. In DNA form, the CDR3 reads TGTGCCAGCAGCCCGCAGTCCCTCAATGAGCAGTTCTTC.

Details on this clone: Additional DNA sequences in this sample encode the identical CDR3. CDR3 in DNA: TGTGCCAGCAGTTTACTCAATCAGCCCCAGCATTTT. Translating gives CASSLLNQPQHF. The chain is built from TRBV27 and TRBJ1-5, with D uncertain. Germline lookup yields CDR1 MNHEY and CDR2 SMNVEV (reference sequence). CDR3 length equals 12 residues. Trimming took 2 bases from V and 3 from J, leaving 2 bases between them.

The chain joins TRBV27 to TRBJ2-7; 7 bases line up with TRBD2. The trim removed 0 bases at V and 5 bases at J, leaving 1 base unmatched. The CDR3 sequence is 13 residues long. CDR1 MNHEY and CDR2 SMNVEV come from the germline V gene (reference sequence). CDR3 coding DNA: TGTGCCAGCAGTTTATCGACTAGCAACGAGCAGTACTTC. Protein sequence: CASSLSTSNEQYF.

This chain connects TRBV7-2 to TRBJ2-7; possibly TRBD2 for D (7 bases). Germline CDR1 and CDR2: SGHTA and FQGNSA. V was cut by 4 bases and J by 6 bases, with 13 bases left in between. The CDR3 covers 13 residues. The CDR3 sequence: CASSWGGGGEQYF. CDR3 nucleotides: TGTGCCAGCAGCTGGGGGGGAGGGGGCGAGCAGTACTTC.

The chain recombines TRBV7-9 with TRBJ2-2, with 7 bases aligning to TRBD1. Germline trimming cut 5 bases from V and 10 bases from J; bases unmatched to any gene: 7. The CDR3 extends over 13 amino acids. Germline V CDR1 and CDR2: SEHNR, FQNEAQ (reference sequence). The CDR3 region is CASSRQGQMELFF. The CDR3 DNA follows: TGTGCCAGCAGCCGACAGGGACAGATGGAGCTGTTTTTT.

DNA for the CDR3: TGCAGTGCTCGGGATAACACTGAAGCTTTCTTT. This codes for CSARDNTEAFF. The rearrangement uses TRBV20-1 and TRBJ1-1; no firm D call. This CDR3 spans 11 amino acids. The V end was cut by 5 bases, the J end by 2 bases, with 6 bases between. CDR1 is DFQATT and CDR2 is SNEGSKA in the germline V gene (reference sequence).

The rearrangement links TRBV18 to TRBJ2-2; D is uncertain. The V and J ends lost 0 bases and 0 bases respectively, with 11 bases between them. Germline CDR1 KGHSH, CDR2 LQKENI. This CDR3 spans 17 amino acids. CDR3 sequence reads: CASSPPSVFANTGELFF. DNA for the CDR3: TGTGCCAGCTCACCACCGTCAGTCTTCGCGAACACCGGGGAGCTGTTTTTT.

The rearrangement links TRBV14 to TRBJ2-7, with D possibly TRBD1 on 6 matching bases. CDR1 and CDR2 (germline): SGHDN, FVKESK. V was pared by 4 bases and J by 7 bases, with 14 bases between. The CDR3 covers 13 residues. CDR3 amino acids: CASSLSQGWEQYF. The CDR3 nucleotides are TGTGCCAGCAGCCTTTCCCAGGGGTGGGAGCAGTACTTC.

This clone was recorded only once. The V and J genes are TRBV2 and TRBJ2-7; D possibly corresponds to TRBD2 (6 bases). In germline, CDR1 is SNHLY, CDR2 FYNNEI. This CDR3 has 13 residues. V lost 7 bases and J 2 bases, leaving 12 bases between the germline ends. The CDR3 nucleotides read TGTGCCAGCATCGGGGGTACTACCTACGAGCAGTACTTC. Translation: CASIGGTTYEQYF.

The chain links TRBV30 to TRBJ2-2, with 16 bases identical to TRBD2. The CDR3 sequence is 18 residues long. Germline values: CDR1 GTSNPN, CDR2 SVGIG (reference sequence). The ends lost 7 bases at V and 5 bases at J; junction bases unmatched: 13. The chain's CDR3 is CASQPGLAGGPGTGELFF. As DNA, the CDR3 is TGTGCCTCACAACCGGGACTAGCGGGGGGGCCTGGAACCGGGGAGCTGTTTTTT.

The CDR3 region is CASSLAGHLNQPQHF. For the CDR3, the DNA is TGTGCCAGCTCACTAGCGGGTCATCTCAATCAGCCCCAGCATTTT. The genes are TRBV18 and TRBJ1-5, with D hard to call. Trimming took 4 bases from V and 3 from J, leaving 13 bases between them. Germline V gene lookup returns CDR1 KGHSH and CDR2 LQKENI. This CDR3 has 15 amino acids. Looking up the rest from reference TRBV18 and TRBJ1-5 gives the full variable domain: NAGVMQNPRHLVRRRGQEARLRCSPMKGHSHVYWYRQLPEEGLKFMVYLQKENIIDESGMPKERFSAEFPKEGPSILRIQQVVRGDSAAYFCASSLAGHLNQPQHFGDGTRLSIL.

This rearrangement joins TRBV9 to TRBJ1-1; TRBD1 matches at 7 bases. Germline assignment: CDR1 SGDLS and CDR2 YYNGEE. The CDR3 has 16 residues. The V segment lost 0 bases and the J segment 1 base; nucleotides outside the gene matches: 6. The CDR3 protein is CASSVGIGGENTEAFF. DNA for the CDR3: TGTGCCAGCAGCGTAGGGATAGGGGGCGAGAACACTGAAGCTTTCTTT.

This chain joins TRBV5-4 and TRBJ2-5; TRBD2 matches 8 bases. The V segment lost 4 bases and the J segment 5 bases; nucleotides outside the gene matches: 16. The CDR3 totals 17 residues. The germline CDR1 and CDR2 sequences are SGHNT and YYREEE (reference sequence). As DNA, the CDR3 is TGTGCCAGCAGCCCGGGAGGTCGGGGGGGCCCTGGGGAGACCCAGTACTTC. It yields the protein CASSPGGRGGPGETQYF.

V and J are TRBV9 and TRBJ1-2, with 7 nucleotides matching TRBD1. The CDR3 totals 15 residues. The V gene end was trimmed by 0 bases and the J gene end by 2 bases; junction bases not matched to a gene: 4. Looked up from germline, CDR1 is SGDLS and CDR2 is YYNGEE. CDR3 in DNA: TGTGCCAGCAGCGTAGGAAGGGGACAGAACTATGGCTACACCTTC. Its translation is CASSVGRGQNYGYTF. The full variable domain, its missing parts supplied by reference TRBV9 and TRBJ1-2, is DSGVTQTPKHLITATGQRVTLRCSPRSGDLSVYWYQQSLDQGLQFLIQYYNGEERAKGNILERFSAQQFPDLHSELNLSSLELGDSALYFCASSVGRGQNYGYTFGSGTRLTVV.

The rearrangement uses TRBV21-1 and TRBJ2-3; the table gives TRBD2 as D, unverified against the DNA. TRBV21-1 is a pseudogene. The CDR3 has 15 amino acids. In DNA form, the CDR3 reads TGTGCCAGCATCCCAACTAGCGGGGGTGCAGATACGCAGTATTTT. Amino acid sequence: CASIPTSGGADTQYF.

The CDR3: CSVEEQGPYSYGYTF. Written as DNA, the CDR3 is TGCAGCGTTGAAGAGCAGGGGCCATACTCATATGGCTACACCTTC. The V gene is TRBV29-1, the J gene TRBJ1-2; D is possibly TRBD1 (6 bases). CDR1 is SQVTM, CDR2 ANQGSEA, per germline. This CDR3 is built from 15 residues. Trimming stripped 0 bases from V and 5 bases from J, with 16 bases between.

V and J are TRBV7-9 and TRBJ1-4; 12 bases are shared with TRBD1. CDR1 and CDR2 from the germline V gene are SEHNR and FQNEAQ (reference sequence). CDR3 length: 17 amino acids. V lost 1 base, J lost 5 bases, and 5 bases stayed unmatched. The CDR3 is CASSLGGTGGINEKLFF. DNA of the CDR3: TGTGCCAGCAGCTTAGGTGGGACAGGGGGCATCAATGAAAAACTGTTTTTT. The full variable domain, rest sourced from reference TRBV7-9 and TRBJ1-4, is DTGVSQNPRHKITKRGQNVTFRCDPISEHNRLYWYRQTLGQGPEFLTYFQNEAQLEKSRLLSDRFSAERPKGSFSTLEIQRTEQGDSAMYLCASSLGGTGGINEKLFFGSGTQLSVL.

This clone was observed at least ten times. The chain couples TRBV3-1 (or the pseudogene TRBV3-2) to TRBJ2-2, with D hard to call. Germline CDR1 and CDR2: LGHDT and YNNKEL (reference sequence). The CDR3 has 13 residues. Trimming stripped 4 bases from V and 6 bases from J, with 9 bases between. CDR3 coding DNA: TGTGCCAGCAGCCCGAGAATCGCCGGGGAGCTGTTTTTT. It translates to CASSPRIAGELFF.

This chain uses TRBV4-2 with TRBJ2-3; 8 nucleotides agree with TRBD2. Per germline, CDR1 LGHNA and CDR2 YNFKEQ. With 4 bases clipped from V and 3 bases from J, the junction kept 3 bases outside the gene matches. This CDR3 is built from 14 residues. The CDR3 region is CASSLSGSTDTQYF. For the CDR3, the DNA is TGTGCCAGCAGCCTCAGCGGGAGTACAGATACGCAGTATTTT.

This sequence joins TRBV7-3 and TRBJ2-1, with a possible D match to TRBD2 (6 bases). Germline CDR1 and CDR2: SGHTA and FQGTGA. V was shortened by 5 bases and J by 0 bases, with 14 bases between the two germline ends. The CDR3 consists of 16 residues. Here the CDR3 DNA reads TGTGCCAGCAGCCCAACCGGGACTCCCTCCTACAATGAGCAGTTCTTC. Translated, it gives CASSPTGTPSYNEQFF.

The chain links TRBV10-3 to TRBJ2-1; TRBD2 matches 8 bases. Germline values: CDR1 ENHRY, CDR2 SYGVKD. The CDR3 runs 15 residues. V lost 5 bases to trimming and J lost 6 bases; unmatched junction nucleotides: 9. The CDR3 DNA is TGTGCCATCAGTCGGGGAACTAGCGGTTTCAATGAGCAGTTCTTC. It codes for CAISRGTSGFNEQFF.

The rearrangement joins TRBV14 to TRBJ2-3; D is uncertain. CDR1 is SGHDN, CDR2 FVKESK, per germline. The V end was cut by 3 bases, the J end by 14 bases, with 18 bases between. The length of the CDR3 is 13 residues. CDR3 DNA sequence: TGTGCCAGCAGCCAGATGCAAGGAGTTTTGATGTATTTT. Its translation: CASSQMQGVLMYF. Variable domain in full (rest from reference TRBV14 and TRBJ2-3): EAGVTQFPSHSVIEKGQTVTLRCDPISGHDNLYWYRRVMGKEIKFLLHFVKESKQDESGMPNNRFLAERTGGTYSTLKVQPAELEDSGVYFCASSQMQGVLMYFGPGTRLTVL.